This T cell receptor (beta chain) originates from a study of T cell responses to AZD1222 COVID-19 vaccine. TCRdb keeps only in-frame clones here, not all; method: immunoSEQ multiplex PCR. Of some 140,000 clones detected, roughly 89% appear once; the ten largest clones hold approximately 5.7%. The CDR3 extends over 12 amino acids. Germline CDR1 GTSNPN, CDR2 SVGIG (reference sequence). Study-wide results and limits: The study found Spike-specific TCR breadth and depth rose after two AZD1222 doses. AZD1222 recipients seropositive at baseline numbered only six.

This clone has only one observation. Its antigen is still unknown. This chain uses TRBV30 with TRBJ1-1; D uncertain. The clonotype was recovered from an adult in good health. The material sequenced was peripheral blood, taken on day 0 of AZD1222 vaccination. CDR3 DNA: TGTGCGTCCCGGCCTGAGAACACTGAAGCTTTCTTT. It is translated as CASRPENTEAFF. The whole variable domain, remainder taken from reference TRBV30 and TRBJ1-1, is SQTIHQWPATLVQPVGSPLSLECTVEGTSNPNLYWYRQAAGRGLQLLFYSVGIGQISSEVPQNLSASRPQDRQFILSSKKLLLSDSGFYLCASRPENTEAFFGQGTRLTVV.